These 10 T cell receptor beta chains came from one sample sequenced in a study of technical replicates of blood from a handful of donors. TCRdb's table, derived via immunoSEQ multiplex PCR, lists solely in-frame clones and lacks some. The profile shows under 70,000 clones, roughly 92% of them singletons. The specimen was T cells isolated from PBMCs. Receptor source: a human donor in good health.

The rearrangement uses TRBV28 and TRBJ2-2, with D tentatively TRBD2 (5 bases). The CDR3 runs to 13 residues. Germline V lookup: CDR1 MDHEN, CDR2 SYDVKM. Trimming shortened V by 8 bases and J by 3 bases, and 10 bases separated the two germline ends. The CDR3 region has the DNA TGTGCCAGCTGGTCGAGGGACACCGGGGAGCTGTTTTTT. Protein: CASWSRDTGELFF. The full variable domain, completed using reference TRBV28 and TRBJ2-2, is DVKVTQSSRYLVKRTGEKVFLECVQDMDHENMFWYRQDPGLGLRLIYFSYDVKMKEKGDIPEGYSVSREKKERFSLILESASTNQTSMYLCASWSRDTGELFFGEGSRLTVL.

V usage is TRBV7-9 and J usage is TRBJ1-4, with no clear D. The CDR3 totals 13 residues. V gave up 3 bases and J gave up 0 bases, with 2 bases separating them. Germline V lookup: CDR1 SEHNR, CDR2 FQNEAQ (reference sequence). In DNA, the CDR3 is TGTGCCAGCAGCTTCGCAACTAATGAAAAACTGTTTTTT. This codes for CASSFATNEKLFF.

This chain uses TRBV5-4 with TRBJ2-3; 8 nucleotides match TRBD2. The length of the CDR3 is 16 residues. After removal of 3 bases from V and 0 bases from J, the junction contained 6 bases not matched to a gene. Germline values: CDR1 SGHNT, CDR2 YYREEE (reference sequence). The CDR3 protein is CASSSGVAGSTDTQYF. As DNA, the CDR3 is TGTGCCAGCAGCTCTGGGGTAGCGGGGAGCACAGATACGCAGTATTTT.

The J gene is TRBJ2-3, the V gene TRBV27; TRBD2 agrees at 7 bases. J gave up 6 bases and V 6 bases, and 6 bases lay outside the gene matches. Germline-derived CDR1 and CDR2 are MNHEY and SMNVEV (reference sequence). This CDR3 has 13 residues. The CDR3 region has the DNA TGTGCCAGCAGCCCTTGGGGAGGGGATACGCAGTATTTT. Translating gives CASSPWGGDTQYF.

The chain has TRBV30 and TRBJ2-7; 7 positions match TRBD2. CDR1 and CDR2 (germline): GTSNPN, SVGIG (reference sequence). The trim removed 0 bases at V and 4 bases at J, leaving 6 bases unmatched. This CDR3 spans 14 amino acids. This CDR3 is CAWSVGAGAYEQYF. CDR3 bases: TGTGCCTGGAGTGTAGGGGCGGGAGCGTACGAGCAGTACTTC.

V and J are TRBV7-2 and TRBJ2-3, with 11 bases identical to TRBD2. Trimming removed 3 bases from V and 5 bases from J; junction bases left unmatched: 4. CDR1 is SGHTA and CDR2 is FQGNSA in the germline V gene. CDR3 size: 15 residues. The CDR3 here is CASSFSGRAIDTQYF. The CDR3 DNA reads TGTGCCAGCAGCTTTAGCGGGAGGGCCATAGATACGCAGTATTTT.

This clone came up once. V gene TRBV6-1 combines with J gene TRBJ1-3; a weak D match, TRBD1 (5 bases). V lost 1 base to trimming and J lost 7 bases, with 17 bases between them. The CDR3 is made up of 16 amino acids. Per the germline V gene, CDR1 is MNHNS and CDR2 is SASEGT. The CDR3 reads CASSEVAVIGGNTIYF. CDR3 bases: TGTGCCAGCAGTGAAGTGGCGGTAATCGGGGGGAACACCATATATTTT.

The chain recombines TRBV27 with TRBJ2-1, with D maybe TRBD1 (6 bases). Germline lookup yields CDR1 MNHEY and CDR2 SMNVEV (reference sequence). Trimming removed 4 bases at V and 6 bases at J, with 7 bases between. The CDR3 has 12 amino acids. The CDR3 bases are TGTGCCAGCAGTTACAGGGTCAATGAGCAGTTCTTC. Its protein product is CASSYRVNEQFF.

The chain recombines TRBV28 with TRBJ1-1; the D gene is possibly TRBD1 (5 bases). CDR3 length: 15 residues. Trimming cost V 2 bases and J 4 bases, with 14 bases left between them. The germline CDR1 and CDR2 sequences are MDHEN and SYDVKM. The CDR3 coding sequence is TGTGCCAGCAGTTTAGACAGTTCTCGGGCCACTGAAGCTTTCTTT. It codes for CASSLDSSRATEAFF.

The chain is built from TRBV19 and TRBJ1-4, with D maybe TRBD1 (6 bases). V was clipped by 4 bases and J by 8 bases, with 20 bases between them. Per germline, CDR1 LNHDA and CDR2 SQIVND (reference sequence). This CDR3 comprises 16 residues. The CDR3 region is CASSTVWTVLGEKLFF. In DNA form, the CDR3 reads TGTGCCAGTAGTACTGTGTGGACAGTACTGGGAGAAAAACTGTTTTTT.